The 3 T cell receptor beta chains listed next were all sequenced from one sample in a study of human T cells and chemical hapten exposure. Time point reported: patch test 1, 2 weeks after DPC sensitization. Sample treatment: therapeutic diphenylcyclopropenone sensitization with weekly scalp DPC. TCRdb itself ran the RACE reads through MiXCR, one entry per CDR3 protein. The sample holds 75,000 to 90,000 distinct CDR3 sequences, about 9.4% seen once. The sequencing here drew on whole blood, taken in connection with sensitization to the hapten diphenylcyclopropenone (DPC). These receptor sequences come from a woman aged 45 to 65 with alopecia areata. Some clones in this sample may be carry-over from other donors' samples.

This clonotype occurred a few times. This chain connects TRBV10-3 to TRBJ2-7; 8 positions agree with TRBD2. Germline V gene lookup returns CDR1 ENHRY and CDR2 SYGVKD. Trimming removed 0 bases from V and 0 bases from J; junction bases left unmatched: 1. The length of the CDR3 is 15 residues. The DNA for the CDR3 is TGTGCCATCAGTGAGTCGAGCGGGGGCTCCTACGAGCAGTACTTC. Its protein product is CAISESSGGSYEQYF.

There are a few counts of this clonotype. The rearrangement uses TRBV21-1 and TRBJ2-7. TRBV21-1 is a documented pseudogene. The CDR3 consists of 15 residues. The DNA of the CDR3 is TGTGCCAGCAGCAAATCCGAGGACGGTGACTACGAGCAGTACTTC. Residues: CASSKSEDGDYEQYF.

The rearrangement links TRBV9 to TRBJ2-7; D remains unclear. CDR1 is SGDLS, CDR2 YYNGEE, per germline. V lost 1 base and J lost 2, with 10 bases in between. This CDR3 has 14 amino acids. CDR3 nucleotides: TGTGCCAGCAGCGTATCCGCCCAAACCTACGAGCAGTACTTC. This translates into CASSVSAQTYEQYF.